Following are 24 T cell receptor beta chains from one sample sequenced in a study of response to subunit inactivated influenza vaccine. A single record per CDR3 protein comes from TCRdb applying MiXCR to the RT-PCR reads. The sample has about 520,000 distinct CDR3 sequences, 25% seen once. This specimen was CD4+ T cells sorted from PBMCs, taken 4 to 6 days after vaccination. All receptors come from a man in his fifties or sixties who received an inactivated influenza vaccine.

This clonotype was found a few times. This sequence joins TRBV6-5 and TRBJ1-1; D possibly corresponds to TRBD1 (6 bases). The CDR3 length is 15 residues. Germline V lookup: CDR1 MNHEY, CDR2 SVGAGI. Trimming removed 0 bases from V and 0 bases from J, with 8 bases in between. The CDR3 loop reads CASSYSGAMNTEAFF. CDR3 bases: TGTGCCAGCAGTTACTCGGGGGCCATGAACACTGAAGCTTTCTTT.

This clonotype was counted only a few times. The V gene is TRBV5-1, the J gene TRBJ1-1; D perhaps matches TRBD1 (5 bases). V was trimmed by 5 bases and J by 3 bases, leaving 14 bases between them. The CDR3 is made up of 14 amino acids. The germline V gene encodes CDR1 SGHRS and CDR2 YFSETQ. The chain's CDR3 is CASSRWGRDTEAFF. CDR3 nucleotides: TGCGCCAGCAGTCGATGGGGGAGGGACACTGAAGCTTTCTTT. Full variable domain (missing parts from reference TRBV5-1 and TRBJ1-1): KAGVTQTPRYLIKTRGQQVTLSCSPISGHRSVSWYQQTPGQGLQFLFEYFSETQRNKGNFPGRFSGRQFSNSRSEMNVSTLELGDSALYLCASSRWGRDTEAFFGQGTRLTVV.

The chain carries TRBV20-1 and TRBJ1-2; no firm D call. The CDR3 sequence is 11 residues long. The germline CDR1 and CDR2 sequences are DFQATT and SNEGSKA (reference sequence). The V end was cut by 8 bases, the J end by 10 bases, with 17 bases between. The CDR3 nucleotides read TGCAGTCATACCAGCCGGAGGACCTACACCTTC. It encodes CSHTSRRTYTF.

The table lists this clonotype with a few counts. The V and J genes are TRBV3-1 and TRBJ1-1; D gene unclear. Trimming pared 6 bases from V and 3 bases from J, leaving 17 bases between. This CDR3 has 15 amino acids. CDR1 is LGHDT and CDR2 is YNNKEL in the germline V gene (reference sequence). CDR3 nucleotides: TGTGCCAGCAGTCTCACGACTGAGGCTCACACTGAAGCTTTCTTT. This sequence encodes CASSLTTEAHTEAFF.

This rearrangement joins TRBV29-1 to TRBJ2-5; tentatively, D is TRBD1 (6 bases). Germline V gene data show CDR1 as SQVTM and CDR2 as ANQGSEA. Trimming took 4 bases from V and 4 from J, leaving 13 bases between them. The CDR3 is 13 amino acids. This chain's CDR3 is CSVADSSGETQYF. CDR3 coding DNA: TGCAGCGTTGCGGACAGTTCGGGAGAGACCCAGTACTTC.

This chain links TRBV29-1 with TRBJ2-4; D might be TRBD2 (6 bases). Germline lookup yields CDR1 SQVTM and CDR2 ANQGSEA. The CDR3 totals 14 residues. Trimming pared 4 bases from V and 1 base from J, leaving 11 bases between. CDR3 protein: CSVGGVMAKNIQYF. CDR3 nucleotides: TGCAGCGTTGGGGGGGTTATGGCCAAAAACATTCAGTACTTC.

The chain carries TRBV6-6 and TRBJ2-2, with D unclear. The germline V gene has CDR1 MNHNY and CDR2 SVGAGI (reference sequence). With 2 bases removed from V and 2 bases from J, the gap between germline ends came to 3 bases. The CDR3 is 13 amino acids. CDR3 amino acids: CASSYVNTGELFF. For the CDR3, the DNA is TGTGCCAGCAGTTACGTCAACACCGGGGAGCTGTTTTTT.

As DNA, the CDR3 is TGTGCCAGCAGCTTGAATAGGGGGATGGAGACCCAGTACTTC. Translation: CASSLNRGMETQYF. V is TRBV7-9 and J is TRBJ2-5; D perhaps matches TRBD1 (6 bases). The CDR3 is 14 residues long. V lost 3 bases to trimming and J lost 5 bases, with 13 bases between them. Germline lookup yields CDR1 SEHNR and CDR2 FQNEAQ (reference sequence).

This clonotype was found many times. The genes are TRBV6-1 and TRBJ2-3; tentatively, D is TRBD2 (5 bases). Trimming removed 2 bases at V and 7 bases at J, with 10 bases between. CDR3 size: 13 residues. Germline CDR1 reads MNHNS; CDR2 reads SASEGT. CDR3 nucleotide sequence: TGTGCCAGCAGTGAACTACTAGACCATACGCAGTATTTT. Its translation is CASSELLDHTQYF.

This clonotype occurred a few times. The chain couples TRBV9 to TRBJ1-5; D call uncertain. V lost 4 bases to trimming and J lost 6 bases, with 17 bases between them. CDR3 length equals 15 residues. Germline CDR1 reads SGDLS; CDR2 reads YYNGEE. This CDR3 is CASSQNPWEGQPQHF. The CDR3 DNA follows: TGTGCCAGCAGCCAAAACCCCTGGGAGGGTCAGCCCCAGCATTTT.

The chain is built from TRBV7-9 and TRBJ2-3; 7 bases are shared with TRBD1. CDR1 and CDR2 from the germline V gene are SEHNR and FQNEAQ (reference sequence). V trimming: 5 bases; J trimming: 3 bases; junction bases outside the gene matches: 8. The CDR3 contains 15 residues. CDR3 loop: CASSPQGVETDTQYF. The CDR3 DNA is TGTGCCAGCAGCCCCCAGGGGGTTGAAACAGATACGCAGTATTTT.

This clonotype has more than one count but fewer than ten. The chain couples TRBV6-1 to TRBJ2-5, with D possibly being TRBD2 (5 bases). V lost 4 bases to trimming and J lost 0 bases, with 12 bases between them. Germline V gives CDR1 MNHNS, CDR2 SASEGT. The CDR3 sequence is 15 residues long. The CDR3 region has the DNA TGTGCCAGCAGTGCCGGGAACATGTACCAAGAGACCCAGTACTTC. This encodes CASSAGNMYQETQYF.

This chain joins TRBV5-5 and TRBJ2-7; 13 positions match TRBD2. This CDR3 is 15 amino acids long. The trim removed 3 bases at V and 2 bases at J, leaving 2 bases unmatched. Germline CDR1 SGHKS, CDR2 YYEKEE (reference sequence). The CDR3 spells CASSSGLAGPYEQYF. For the CDR3, the DNA is TGTGCCAGCAGCTCGGGACTAGCGGGGCCCTACGAGCAGTACTTC.

With regard to this clonotype: One end of the junction varies from germline; a read error may be responsible. The chain uses TRBV2 and TRBJ2-7, with 9 positions matching TRBD1. The germline V gene encodes CDR1 SNHLY and CDR2 FYNNEI. The CDR3 consists of 18 residues. Written as DNA, the CDR3 is TGTACCAGCAGTTTTGTTGGGGACAGGGAATGGGGAAGATACGAGCAGTACTTC. This translates into CTSSFVGDREWGRYEQYF.

In its sample, this clonotype was seen many times. The rearrangement uses TRBV7-2 and TRBJ2-7; TRBD2 aligns across 12 bases. The V and J ends lost 4 bases and 2 bases, in that order; junction bases with no gene match: 0. Germline loops: CDR1 SGHTA, CDR2 FQGNSA. This CDR3 has 14 amino acids. The CDR3 region has the DNA TGTGCCAGCAGCTCTAGCGGGGGGGCCTACGAGCAGTACTTC. Protein: CASSSSGGAYEQYF.

The chain links TRBV10-3 to TRBJ2-3; D could derive from TRBD1 or TRBD2 (6 bases each). The CDR3 totals 14 residues. The germline V and J ends were trimmed by 7 bases and 2 bases, with 13 bases remaining between them. Per germline, CDR1 ENHRY and CDR2 SYGVKD. The CDR3 DNA reads as TGTGCCATCAAAAGGGGGGCCAACACAGATACGCAGTATTTT. As protein: CAIKRGANTDTQYF.

The chain has TRBV7-9 and TRBJ1-2; D gene uncertain. The germline V gene has CDR1 SEHNR and CDR2 FQNEAQ (reference sequence). V was cut by 5 bases and J by 6 bases, with 16 bases left in between. The CDR3 has 14 amino acids. The CDR3 bases are TGTGCCAGCAGCCCAGCGGCAGTTCTAAATGGCTACACCTTC. It translates to CASSPAAVLNGYTF.

The V and J genes are TRBV4-1 and TRBJ2-3; 12 bases are a match to TRBD2. The CDR3 spans 18 residues. V lost 4 bases to trimming and J lost 0 bases; unmatched junction nucleotides: 8. Germline lookup yields CDR1 MGHRA and CDR2 YSYEKL. The CDR3 here is CASSPGLAGIVSTDTQYF. The CDR3 nucleotides are TGCGCCAGCAGCCCCGGACTAGCGGGGATTGTTAGCACAGATACGCAGTATTTT.

This clonotype appeared a few times. The V and J genes are TRBV4-2 and TRBJ2-5; 8 bases match TRBD2. V lost 1 base and J lost 2; bases outside the gene matches: 15. In germline, CDR1 is LGHNA, CDR2 YNFKEQ. The CDR3 extends over 19 amino acids. The CDR3 region is CASSQAFAGGAGQQETQYF. The CDR3 DNA reads as TGTGCCAGCAGCCAAGCATTTGCGGGGGGTGCCGGACAACAAGAGACCCAGTACTTC.

This clonotype has just a few counts. The CDR3 protein is CASTTGSGNTIYF. The DNA of the CDR3 is TGTGCCAGCACCACAGGCTCTGGAAACACCATATATTTT. The rearrangement joins TRBV12-3 or TRBV12-4 to TRBJ1-3, with D possibly matching TRBD1 (5 bases). V gave up 7 bases and J gave up 0 bases, with 7 bases separating them. This CDR3 has 13 residues.

This clonotype was detected a few times. The V call is TRBV11-1, the J call TRBJ1-1; D gene uncertain. The CDR3 runs 15 residues. CDR1 and CDR2 from the germline V gene are SGHAT and FQDESV (reference sequence). Trimming cost V 3 bases and J 2 bases, with 13 bases left between them. This CDR3 is CASSFRAADNTEAFF. CDR3 coding DNA: TGTGCCAGCAGCTTTCGGGCCGCAGATAACACTGAAGCTTTCTTT. Combining the CDR3 with reference TRBV11-1 and TRBJ1-1 gives the whole variable domain EAEVAQSPRYKITEKSQAVAFWCDPISGHATLYWYRQILGQGPELLVQFQDESVVDDSQLPKDRFSAERLKGVDSTLKIQPAELGDSAMYLCASSFRAADNTEAFFGQGTRLTVV.

J is TRBJ1-1 and V is TRBV2; TRBD1 matches at 7 bases. J was trimmed by 10 bases and V by 7 bases; bases with no gene match: 6. Germline V gene lookup returns CDR1 SNHLY and CDR2 FYNNEI. The CDR3 spans 11 residues. For the CDR3, the DNA is TGTGCCAGCACCTTTGACAGGGTAGCTTTCTTT. Its protein is CASTFDRVAFF.

J is TRBJ2-5 and V is TRBV10-3; D possibly corresponds to TRBD2 (6 bases). The CDR3 is made up of 13 amino acids. The germline gives CDR1 ENHRY, CDR2 SYGVKD. Trimming shortened V by 7 bases and J by 4 bases, and 13 bases separated the two germline ends. CDR3 amino acids: CAIKRERGETQYF. The CDR3 bases are TGTGCCATCAAACGGGAGAGGGGAGAGACCCAGTACTTC.

This clonotype was observed a handful of times. The CDR3: CSARDAGGPYEQYF. CDR3 coding DNA: TGCAGTGCTAGAGACGCGGGGGGCCCCTACGAGCAGTACTTC. J is TRBJ2-7 and V is TRBV20-1; 8 bases are shared with TRBD2. This CDR3 contains 14 residues. J was trimmed by 2 bases and V by 0 bases; bases with no gene match: 3. CDR1 is DFQATT and CDR2 is SNEGSKA in the germline V gene (reference sequence).